The rows below give T cell receptor beta chains drawn from one sample of a study of tumor-infiltrating lymphocytes in oesophageal squamous cell carcinoma. MiXCR was run by TCRdb on the PCR reads, yielding one entry per CDR3 protein. The sample lists 21,000 or so distinct CDR3 sequences, roughly two fifths seen once, with 30% to 45% in the top ten. Specimen: esophageal tumor tissue. These receptors originate from a male donor with esophageal squamous cell carcinoma. CDR3s include the opening cysteine and the closing phenylalanine or tryptophan.

v_call: TRBV5-4
j_call: TRBJ1-1
cdr3_aa: CASSPPGTEAFF

v_call: TRBV5-3
j_call: .
cdr3_aa: CASSLAGTSAYNEQFF

v_call: TRBV6-6
j_call: TRBJ2-2
cdr3_aa: CASSYGASGAGELFF

v_call: TRBV12-3/TRBV12-4
j_call: TRBJ1-5
cdr3_aa: CASSQGQGNQPQHF

v_call: TRBV27
j_call: TRBJ2-7
cdr3_aa: CASSLRTDSYEQYF

v_call: TRBV7-2
j_call: .
cdr3_aa: CASSFGLAGGGYEQYF

v_call: TRBV28
j_call: TRBJ2-3
cdr3_aa: CASNPTDTDTQYF

v_call: TRBV10-3
j_call: TRBJ1-1
cdr3_aa: CAISGSGLSLEAFF

v_call: TRBV6-6
j_call: TRBJ2-5
cdr3_aa: CASSYTRGGGETQYF

v_call: TRBV11-2
j_call: TRBJ2-1
cdr3_aa: CASTWDRTQETQFF

v_call: TRBV19
j_call: TRBJ1-2
cdr3_aa: CASSMSNLANYGYTF

v_call: TRBV7-2
j_call: TRBJ2-5
cdr3_aa: CASSQGSGQETQYF

v_call: TRBV6-1
j_call: TRBJ2-7
cdr3_aa: CASRRLGAGSSYEQYF

v_call: TRBV3-1
j_call: TRBJ2-2
cdr3_aa: CASSQGPITGELFF

v_call: TRBV18
j_call: TRBJ1-2
cdr3_aa: CASSPNAMRTRDGYTF

v_call: TRBV29-1
j_call: TRBJ1-1
cdr3_aa: CSVGQGGTEAFF

v_call: TRBV10-2
j_call: TRBJ2-6
cdr3_aa: CAREIGQAEIWLHLRF

v_call: TRBV19
j_call: .
cdr3_aa: CASRTSGFTDTQYF

v_call: TRBV7-6
j_call: TRBJ2-3
cdr3_aa: CASSQGVNTDTQYF

v_call: TRBV6-1
j_call: TRBJ1-5
cdr3_aa: CASSFGGSNQPQHF

v_call: TRBV7-6
j_call: .
cdr3_aa: CASSLETEGRNPYEQYF

v_call: TRBV30
j_call: TRBJ2-1
cdr3_aa: CAWSVYWGSSYNEQFF

v_call: TRBV11-2
j_call: TRBJ2-3
cdr3_aa: CASSLERDSTDTQYF

v_call: TRBV2
j_call: TRBJ2-1
cdr3_aa: CASSEGGARLSYNEQFF

v_call: TRBV6-1
j_call: TRBJ1-1
cdr3_aa: CASTHTFISHQGSTEAFF

v_call: TRBV12-3/TRBV12-4
j_call: .
cdr3_aa: CASSLSSGGYDEQFF

v_call: TRBV10-2
j_call: TRBJ2-3
cdr3_aa: CASRRTSGLGDTQYF

v_call: TRBV5-1
j_call: TRBJ1-4
cdr3_aa: CASSLGIQAINEKLFF

v_call: TRBV19
j_call: TRBJ2-3
cdr3_aa: CASSMLTDTQYF

v_call: TRBV6-1
j_call: TRBJ1-3
cdr3_aa: CASTSTGPSGNTIYF

v_call: TRBV5-5
j_call: TRBJ1-4
cdr3_aa: CASSSQGTSTNEKLFF

v_call: TRBV28
j_call: TRBJ2-6
cdr3_aa: CASSFGELSGANVLTF

v_call: TRBV28
j_call: .
cdr3_aa: CASSENDGLWRGSLNEQFF

v_call: TRBV7-2
j_call: .
cdr3_aa: CASSSSRQGARETQYF

v_call: TRBV24-1
j_call: TRBJ2-1
cdr3_aa: CATSGEDRTREQFF

v_call: TRBV5-1
j_call: .
cdr3_aa: CASSSGRGWGETQFF

v_call: TRBV7-9
j_call: TRBJ1-2
cdr3_aa: CASSSLGGLSGYTF

v_call: TRBV6-1
j_call: TRBJ2-1
cdr3_aa: CASSDASGGGNNEQFF

v_call: TRBV7-2
j_call: TRBJ1-5
cdr3_aa: CASSLHQGPSQPQHF

v_call: TRBV12-5
j_call: TRBJ1-2
cdr3_aa: CAGLDRRNGYTF

v_call: TRBV7-6
j_call: .
cdr3_aa: CASSLNREIYNEQFF

v_call: TRBV4-1
j_call: TRBJ2-1
cdr3_aa: CASSQGFAGADEQFF

v_call: TRBV6-6
j_call: TRBJ1-4
cdr3_aa: CASSYSAGFGATNEKLFF